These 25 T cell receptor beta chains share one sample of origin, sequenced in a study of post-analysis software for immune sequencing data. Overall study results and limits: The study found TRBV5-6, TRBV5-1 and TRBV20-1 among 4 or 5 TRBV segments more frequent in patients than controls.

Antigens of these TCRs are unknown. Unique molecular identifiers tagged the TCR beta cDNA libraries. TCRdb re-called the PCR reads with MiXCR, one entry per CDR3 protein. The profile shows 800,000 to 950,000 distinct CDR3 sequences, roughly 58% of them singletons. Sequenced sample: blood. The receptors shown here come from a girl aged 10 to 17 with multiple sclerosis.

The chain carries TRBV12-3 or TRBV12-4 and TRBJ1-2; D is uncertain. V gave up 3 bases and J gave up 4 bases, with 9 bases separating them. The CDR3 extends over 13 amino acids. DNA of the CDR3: TGTGCCAGCAGTTTCTCTGCGTCCTATGGCTACACCTTC. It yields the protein CASSFSASYGYTF.

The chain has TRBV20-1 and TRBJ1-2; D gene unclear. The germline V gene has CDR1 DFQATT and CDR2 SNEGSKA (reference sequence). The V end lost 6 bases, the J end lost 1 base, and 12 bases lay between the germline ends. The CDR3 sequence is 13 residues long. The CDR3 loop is CSATLGHNYGYTF. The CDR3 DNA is TGCAGTGCAACCTTAGGGCATAACTATGGCTACACCTTC.

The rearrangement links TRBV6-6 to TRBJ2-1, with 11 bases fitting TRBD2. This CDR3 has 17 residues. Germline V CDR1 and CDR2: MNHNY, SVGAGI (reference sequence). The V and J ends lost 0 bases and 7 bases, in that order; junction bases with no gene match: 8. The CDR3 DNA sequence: TGTGCCAGCAGTTACTCTAGTGTAGCGGGGGGGCCGAATGAGCAGTTCTTC. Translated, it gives CASSYSSVAGGPNEQFF.

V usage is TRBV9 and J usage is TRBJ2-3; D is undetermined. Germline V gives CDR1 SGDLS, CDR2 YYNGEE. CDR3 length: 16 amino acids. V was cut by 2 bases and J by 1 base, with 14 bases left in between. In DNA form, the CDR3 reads TGTGCCAGCAGCGTCGATTCAGATTATGGCACAGATACGCAGTATTTT. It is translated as CASSVDSDYGTDTQYF.

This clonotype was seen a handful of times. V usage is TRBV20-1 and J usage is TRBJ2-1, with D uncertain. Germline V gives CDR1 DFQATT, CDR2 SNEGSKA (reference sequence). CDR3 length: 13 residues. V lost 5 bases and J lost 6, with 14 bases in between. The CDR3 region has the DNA TGCAGTGCTCAGGAAAAAGGGATCAATGAGCAGTTCTTC. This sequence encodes CSAQEKGINEQFF.

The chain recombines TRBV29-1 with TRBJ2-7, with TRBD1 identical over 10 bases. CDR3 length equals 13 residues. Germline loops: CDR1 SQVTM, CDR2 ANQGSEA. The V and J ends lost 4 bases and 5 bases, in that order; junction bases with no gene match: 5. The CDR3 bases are TGCAGCGTTGGGGACAGGGGCGTCCACGAGCAGTACTTC. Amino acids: CSVGDRGVHEQYF.

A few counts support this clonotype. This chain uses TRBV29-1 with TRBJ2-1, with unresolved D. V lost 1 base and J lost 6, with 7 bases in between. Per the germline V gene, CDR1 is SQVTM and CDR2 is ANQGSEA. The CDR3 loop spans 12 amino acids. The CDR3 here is CSVEGLVNEQFF. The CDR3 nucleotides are TGCAGCGTTGAAGGGCTAGTCAATGAGCAGTTCTTC.

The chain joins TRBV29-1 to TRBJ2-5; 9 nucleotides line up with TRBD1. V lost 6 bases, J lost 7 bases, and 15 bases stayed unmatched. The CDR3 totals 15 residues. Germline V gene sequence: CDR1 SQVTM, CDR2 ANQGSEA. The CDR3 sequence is CSVLGNRGRDVTQYF. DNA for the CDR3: TGCAGCGTCTTAGGGAACAGGGGGCGCGACGTGACCCAGTACTTC.

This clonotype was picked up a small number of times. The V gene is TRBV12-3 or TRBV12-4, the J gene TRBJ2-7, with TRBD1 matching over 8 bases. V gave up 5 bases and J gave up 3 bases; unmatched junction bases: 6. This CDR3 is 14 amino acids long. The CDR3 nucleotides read TGTGCCAGCAGTCCAAGGACAGGGCACTACGAGCAGTACTTC. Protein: CASSPRTGHYEQYF.

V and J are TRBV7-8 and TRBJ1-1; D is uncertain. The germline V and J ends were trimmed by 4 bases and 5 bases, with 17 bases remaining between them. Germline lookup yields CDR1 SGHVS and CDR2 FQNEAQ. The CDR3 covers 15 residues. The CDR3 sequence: CASSSWTSLWTEAFF. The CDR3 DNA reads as TGTGCCAGCAGCTCGTGGACGTCTCTTTGGACTGAAGCTTTCTTT.

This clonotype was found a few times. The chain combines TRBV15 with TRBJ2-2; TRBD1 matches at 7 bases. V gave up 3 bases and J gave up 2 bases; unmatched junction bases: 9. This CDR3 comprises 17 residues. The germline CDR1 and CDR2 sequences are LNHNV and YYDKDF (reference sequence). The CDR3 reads CATSRAPGTANTGELFF. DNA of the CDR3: TGTGCCACCAGCAGGGCCCCCGGGACAGCCAACACCGGGGAGCTGTTTTTT. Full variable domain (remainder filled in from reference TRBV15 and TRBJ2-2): DAMVIQNPRYQVTQFGKPVTLSCSQTLNHNVMYWYQQKSSQAPKLLFHYYDKDFNNEADTPDNFQSRRPNTSFCFLDIRSPGLGDTAMYLCATSRAPGTANTGELFFGEGSRLTVL.

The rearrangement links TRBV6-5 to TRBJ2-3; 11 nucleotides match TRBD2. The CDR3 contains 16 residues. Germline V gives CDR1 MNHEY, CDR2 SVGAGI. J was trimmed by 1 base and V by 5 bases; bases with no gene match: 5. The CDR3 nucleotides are TGTGCCAGCAGTACCGCGGGACTAGCGGGCACAGATACGCAGTATTTT. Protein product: CASSTAGLAGTDTQYF.

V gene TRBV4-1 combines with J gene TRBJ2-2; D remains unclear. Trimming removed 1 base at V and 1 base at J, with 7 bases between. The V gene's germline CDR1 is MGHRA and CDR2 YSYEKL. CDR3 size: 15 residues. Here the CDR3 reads CASSQAGKNTGELFF. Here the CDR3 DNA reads TGCGCCAGCAGCCAAGCGGGCAAGAACACCGGGGAGCTGTTTTTT.

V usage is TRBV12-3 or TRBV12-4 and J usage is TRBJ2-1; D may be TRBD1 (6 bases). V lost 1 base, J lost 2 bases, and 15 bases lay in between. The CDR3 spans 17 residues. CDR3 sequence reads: CASSLEWLWTAYNEQFF. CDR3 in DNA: TGTGCCAGCAGTTTAGAGTGGTTGTGGACAGCCTACAATGAGCAGTTCTTC.

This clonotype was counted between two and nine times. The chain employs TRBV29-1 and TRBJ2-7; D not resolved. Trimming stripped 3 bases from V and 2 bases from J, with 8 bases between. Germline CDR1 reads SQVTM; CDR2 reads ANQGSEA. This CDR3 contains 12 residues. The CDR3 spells CSVDQGPYEQYF. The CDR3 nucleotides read TGCAGCGTTGATCAAGGGCCCTACGAGCAGTACTTC.

CDR3 coding DNA: TGCGCCAGCAGCCAATCCGGGACAGAATATTACAATGAGCAGTTCTTC. Amino acid sequence: CASSQSGTEYYNEQFF. This chain uses TRBV4-1 with TRBJ2-1; 7 bases line up with TRBD1. The germline gives CDR1 MGHRA, CDR2 YSYEKL. V was clipped by 2 bases and J by 4 bases; unmatched bases: 8. The CDR3 length is 16 residues.

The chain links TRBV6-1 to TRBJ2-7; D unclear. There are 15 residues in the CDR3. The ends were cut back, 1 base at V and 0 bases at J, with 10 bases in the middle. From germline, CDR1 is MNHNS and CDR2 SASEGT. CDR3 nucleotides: TGTGCCAGCAGTGAAGTGCATTGGGCCTCCTACGAGCAGTACTTC. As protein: CASSEVHWASYEQYF.

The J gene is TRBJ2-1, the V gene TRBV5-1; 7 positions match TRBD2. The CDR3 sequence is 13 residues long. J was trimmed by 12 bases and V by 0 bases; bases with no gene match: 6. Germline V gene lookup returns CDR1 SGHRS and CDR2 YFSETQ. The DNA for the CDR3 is TGCGCCAGCAGCTTGGTTGGTGGGGAGGGGCAGTTCTTC. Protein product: CASSLVGGEGQFF.

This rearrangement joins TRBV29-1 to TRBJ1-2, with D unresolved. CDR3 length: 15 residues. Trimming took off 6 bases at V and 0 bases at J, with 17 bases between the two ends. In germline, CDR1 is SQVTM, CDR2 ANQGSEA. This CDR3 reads CSVDDPGKPNYGYTF. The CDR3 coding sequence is TGCAGCGTGGATGATCCCGGGAAACCTAACTATGGCTACACCTTC.

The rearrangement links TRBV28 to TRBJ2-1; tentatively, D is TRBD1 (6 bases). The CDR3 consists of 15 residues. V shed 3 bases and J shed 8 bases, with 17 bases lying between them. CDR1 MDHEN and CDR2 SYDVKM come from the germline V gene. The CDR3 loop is CASSLSGHDTDEQFF. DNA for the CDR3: TGTGCCAGCAGTTTGTCGGGACACGACACTGATGAGCAGTTCTTC.

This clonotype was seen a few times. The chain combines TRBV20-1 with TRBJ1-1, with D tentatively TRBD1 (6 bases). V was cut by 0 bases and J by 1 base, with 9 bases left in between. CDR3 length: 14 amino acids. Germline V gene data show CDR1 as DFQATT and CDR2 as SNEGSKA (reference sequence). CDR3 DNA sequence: TGCAGTGCTAGAGACAGGGGCCAGAACACTGAAGCTTTCTTT. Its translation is CSARDRGQNTEAFF.

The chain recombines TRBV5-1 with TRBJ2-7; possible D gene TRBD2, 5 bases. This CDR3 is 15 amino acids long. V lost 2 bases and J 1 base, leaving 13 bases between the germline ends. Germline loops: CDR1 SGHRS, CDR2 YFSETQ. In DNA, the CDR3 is TGCGCCAGCAGCTTCGGGGAAATCGGGTCCTACGAGCAGTACTTC. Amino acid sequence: CASSFGEIGSYEQYF.

The CDR3 reads CASSYSSGTNYGYTF. Written as DNA, the CDR3 is TGTGCCAGCAGTTACTCGTCAGGGACTAACTATGGCTACACCTTC. This chain links TRBV6-5 with TRBJ1-2, with D possibly TRBD1 on 5 matching bases. Germline-derived CDR1 and CDR2 are MNHEY and SVGAGI. Deletions cut 0 bases from V and 0 bases from J, with 8 bases between. The CDR3 runs to 15 residues.

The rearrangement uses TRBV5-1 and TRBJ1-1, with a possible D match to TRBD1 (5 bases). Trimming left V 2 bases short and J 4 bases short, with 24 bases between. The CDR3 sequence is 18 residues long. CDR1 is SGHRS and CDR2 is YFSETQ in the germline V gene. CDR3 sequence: CASSLISGPGSGFTEAFF. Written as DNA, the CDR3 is TGCGCCAGCAGCTTAATATCGGGGCCCGGGTCAGGGTTCACTGAAGCTTTCTTT.

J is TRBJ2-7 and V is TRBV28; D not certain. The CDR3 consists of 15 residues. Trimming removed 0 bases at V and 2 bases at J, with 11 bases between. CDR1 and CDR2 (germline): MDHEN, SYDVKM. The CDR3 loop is CASSLWPPIAYEQYF. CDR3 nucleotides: TGTGCCAGCAGTTTATGGCCCCCAATCGCCTACGAGCAGTACTTC.